The next 18 T cell receptor beta chains were all read from a single sample in a study of glioma-infiltrating T cells after dendritic cell vaccination. The time point denotes: after dendritic cell vaccination, including at tumor progression/relapse. The data were produced by immunoSEQ multiplex PCR, yet TCRdb's version contains in-frame clones alone and is incomplete. The table has approximately 91,000 clones, over 75% seen once. Material: blood, obtained after dendritic cell vaccination. Source of these receptors: a human donor with glioblastoma.

The gene calls are TRBV4-2 and TRBJ2-5; 8 nucleotides match TRBD2. The CDR3 spans 16 residues. The junction had 9 bases not matched to a gene; V was cut back by 4 bases and J by 2 bases. Looked up from germline, CDR1 is LGHNA and CDR2 is YNFKEQ. The CDR3 loop is CASSPRRGGGQETQYF. CDR3 sequence (DNA): TGTGCCAGCAGCCCTCGCCGGGGGGGCGGACAAGAGACCCAGTACTTC.

This clone was detected only a few times. V and J are TRBV28 and TRBJ2-6; possible D gene TRBD1, 6 bases. Per the germline V gene, CDR1 is MDHEN and CDR2 is SYDVKM. Trimming took off 2 bases at V and 0 bases at J, with 17 bases between the two ends. The CDR3 extends over 19 amino acids. The CDR3 is CASSLLAQGLRSGANVLTF. CDR3 sequence (DNA): TGTGCCAGCAGTTTACTGGCGCAGGGGCTCCGCTCTGGGGCCAACGTCCTGACTTTC.

This chain connects TRBV6-1 to TRBJ1-5; D is ambiguous. Germline values: CDR1 MNHNS, CDR2 SASEGT. Trimming stripped 4 bases from V and 2 bases from J, with 12 bases between. This CDR3 is built from 15 residues. The CDR3 is CASSVASGGNQPQHF. CDR3 nucleotides: TGTGCCAGCAGTGTGGCCTCGGGAGGCAATCAGCCCCAGCATTTT.

The V gene is TRBV2, the J gene TRBJ2-7; 7 bases are a match to TRBD1. Losses at the gene ends were 3 bases for V and 2 bases for J; bases not matched to a gene: 7. CDR1 is SNHLY and CDR2 is FYNNEI in the germline V gene. The CDR3 consists of 15 residues. The CDR3 reads CASSERQGYAYEQYF. DNA of the CDR3: TGTGCCAGCAGTGAGAGACAGGGTTATGCCTACGAGCAGTACTTC. Full variable domain (remainder filled in from reference TRBV2 and TRBJ2-7): EPEVTQTPSHQVTQMGQEVILRCVPISNHLYFYWYRQILGQKVEFLVSFYNNEISEKSEIFDDQFSVERPDGSNFTLKIRSTKLEDSAMYFCASSERQGYAYEQYFGPGTRLTVT.

The chain uses TRBV5-4 and TRBJ2-1, with 7 bases matching TRBD2. The germline V gene encodes CDR1 SGHNT and CDR2 YYREEE (reference sequence). The CDR3 length is 15 residues. Trimming took 2 bases from V and 7 from J; bases not matched to a gene: 9. The CDR3 is CASSLASGMGNEQFF. For the CDR3, the DNA is TGTGCCAGCAGCTTAGCTAGCGGAATGGGGAATGAGCAGTTCTTC.

The J gene is TRBJ1-4, the V gene TRBV6-1; 8 bases map to TRBD1. Germline lookup yields CDR1 MNHNS and CDR2 SASEGT. The V and J ends lost 2 bases and 6 bases, in that order; junction bases with no gene match: 5. The CDR3 covers 15 residues. Here the CDR3 reads CASSETDRVHEKLFF. Written as DNA, the CDR3 is TGTGCCAGCAGTGAAACGGACAGGGTACATGAAAAACTGTTTTTT.

This chain connects TRBV19 to TRBJ1-3; D is undetermined. Deletions cut 5 bases from V and 2 bases from J, with 10 bases between. The CDR3 has 14 residues. Germline V lookup: CDR1 LNHDA, CDR2 SQIVND (reference sequence). CDR3 protein: CASSSQSAGNTIYF. As DNA, the CDR3 is TGTGCCAGTAGTTCTCAGTCAGCTGGAAACACCATATATTTT.

In nucleotides, the CDR3 is TGTGCCAGCAGCCGGGGGACAGCCATGCAGACCCAGTACTTC. This translates into CASSRGTAMQTQYF. The gene calls are TRBV7-8 and TRBJ2-5; a possible D gene is TRBD1 (7 bases). Germline CDR1 SGHVS, CDR2 FQNEAQ. The germline V and J ends were trimmed by 5 bases and 6 bases, with 16 bases remaining between them. The CDR3 loop spans 14 amino acids. The full variable domain, rest sourced from reference TRBV7-8 and TRBJ2-5, is GAGVSQSPRYKVAKRGQDVALRCDPISGHVSLFWYQQALGQGPEFLTYFQNEAQLDKSGLPSDRFFAERPEGSVSTLKIQRTQQEDSAVYLCASSRGTAMQTQYFGPGTRLLVL.

This clone showed up just once. J is TRBJ2-1 and V is TRBV4-1; TRBD2 agrees at 9 bases. J was trimmed by 8 bases and V by 1 base; bases with no gene match: 3. Germline V gives CDR1 MGHRA, CDR2 YSYEKL. The CDR3 length is 14 residues. The CDR3 bases are TGCGCCAGCAGCCAAGGCGGGACTAGCTATGAGCAGTTCTTC. It specifies CASSQGGTSYEQFF.

This clone was seen only once. The chain is built from TRBV7-6 and TRBJ1-1, with D maybe TRBD1 (6 bases). Germline-derived CDR1 and CDR2 are SGHVS and FNYEAQ. V was cut by 5 bases and J by 4 bases, with 32 bases left in between. This CDR3 spans 20 amino acids. The CDR3 coding sequence is TGTGCCAGCAGCGCCCGACTGGTTCGCGGTAATTCGGGGGGCGGCACTGAAGCTTTCTTT. It yields the protein CASSARLVRGNSGGGTEAFF.

This clone was recorded many times. The chain links TRBV6-4 to TRBJ2-3; the D gene is possibly TRBD2 (6 bases). CDR3 length equals 14 residues. Germline assignment: CDR1 MRHNA and CDR2 SNTAGT. The V and J ends lost 3 bases and 4 bases respectively, with 11 bases between them. The CDR3 nucleotides are TGTGCCAGCAGTGATGGGGGGAGCGCAGATACGCAGTATTTT. It yields the protein CASSDGGSADTQYF.

The rearrangement joins TRBV7-9 to TRBJ2-5, with a weak D call TRBD1 (5 bases). The CDR3 has 14 amino acids. CDR1 is SEHNR, CDR2 FQNEAQ, per germline (reference sequence). Between the trimmed V and J ends, which lost 5 bases and 7 bases, there was a span of 17 bases. The CDR3 sequence is CASSPQVTVRTQYF. The CDR3 DNA reads TGTGCCAGCAGCCCACAGGTGACCGTCCGGACCCAGTACTTC.

The chain couples TRBV27 to TRBJ2-1; 8 nucleotides line up with TRBD1. CDR3 length: 15 amino acids. Trimming removed 4 bases from V and 9 bases from J; junction bases left unmatched: 11. Germline V gives CDR1 MNHEY, CDR2 SMNVEV (reference sequence). This CDR3 reads CASSSATGVSIEQFF. Written as DNA, the CDR3 is TGTGCCAGCAGTTCGGCGACAGGGGTTTCGATTGAGCAGTTCTTC.

This clone was picked up one time. The J gene is TRBJ1-5, the V gene TRBV19; D not resolved. CDR1 and CDR2 from the germline V gene are LNHDA and SQIVND (reference sequence). V shed 5 bases and J shed 2 bases, with 13 bases lying between them. The CDR3 spans 15 residues. Here the CDR3 DNA reads TGTGCCAGTAGTCGCCCCTCGGGAGGCAATCAGCCCCAGCATTTT. Translation gives CASSRPSGGNQPQHF.

The chain couples TRBV7-2 to TRBJ2-3; 9 bases agree with TRBD1. The CDR3 loop spans 15 amino acids. CDR1 SGHTA and CDR2 FQGNSA come from the germline V gene. Trimming cost V 6 bases and J 6 bases; bases outside gene matches: 10. The CDR3 sequence is CASRTGTGTSDTQYF. CDR3 DNA sequence: TGTGCCAGCAGGACCGGGACAGGGACGAGCGATACGCAGTATTTT.

The rearrangement links TRBV30 to TRBJ2-2; a weak D match, TRBD2 (5 bases). CDR3 length equals 16 residues. CDR1 GTSNPN and CDR2 SVGIG come from the germline V gene (reference sequence). V lost 7 bases and J lost 0, with 18 bases in between. CDR3 loop: CASLRAQSANTGELFF. CDR3 nucleotides: TGTGCCTCACTGAGGGCTCAATCCGCGAACACCGGGGAGCTGTTTTTT.

The gene calls are TRBV7-6 and TRBJ1-4, with TRBD1 matching over 7 bases. The CDR3 covers 15 residues. V lost 1 base and J lost 5; bases outside the gene matches: 4. Germline V CDR1 and CDR2: SGHVS, FNYEAQ. In DNA, the CDR3 is TGTGCCAGCAGCTTAGGGGGACAGTCGAATGAAAAACTGTTTTTT. This gives the protein CASSLGGQSNEKLFF.

This clone has only a few counts. CDR3 protein: CARSLDQGTEAFF. The CDR3 DNA reads as TGTGCCAGAAGCTTGGACCAGGGCACTGAAGCTTTCTTT. The V call is TRBV5-3, the J call TRBJ1-1; maybe TRBD1 (5 bases). TRBV5-3 is an ORF, with its function uncertain. Trimming shortened V by 0 bases and J by 4 bases, and 7 bases separated the two germline ends. CDR3 length: 13 amino acids.